Detailed here is one TCR beta chain. The source of the sample is a study of T cell changes during pregnancy in multiple sclerosis. This table comes from immunoSEQ multiplex PCR, and its TCRdb copy is limited to in-frame clones, with some not included. The top ten clones hold approximately 3.4% of a sample with about 100,000 clones, 91% of them seen once. Germline trimming cut 4 bases from V and 0 bases from J; bases unmatched to any gene: 13. This CDR3 region has 18 residues. Germline loops: CDR1 SGHNT, CDR2 YYREEE (reference sequence). This sequence joins TRBV5-4 and TRBJ2-4; 7 bases align to TRBD2. The sequence was obtained from a female donor with multiple sclerosis, enrolled in a pregnancy study. The source was peripheral blood, collected in the second trimester of pregnancy. The CDR3 coding sequence is TGTGCCAGCAGCCCGGGACTAACCGGCTCGCTAGCCAAAAACATTCAGTACTTC. Residues: CASSPGLTGSLAKNIQYF. Supplemented by reference TRBV5-4 and TRBJ2-4, the full variable domain reads ETGVTQSPTHLIKTRGQQVTLRCSSQSGHNTVSWYQQALGQGPQFIFQYYREEENGRGNFPPRFSGLQFPNYSSELNVNALELDDSALYLCASSPGLTGSLAKNIQYFGAGTRLSVL.